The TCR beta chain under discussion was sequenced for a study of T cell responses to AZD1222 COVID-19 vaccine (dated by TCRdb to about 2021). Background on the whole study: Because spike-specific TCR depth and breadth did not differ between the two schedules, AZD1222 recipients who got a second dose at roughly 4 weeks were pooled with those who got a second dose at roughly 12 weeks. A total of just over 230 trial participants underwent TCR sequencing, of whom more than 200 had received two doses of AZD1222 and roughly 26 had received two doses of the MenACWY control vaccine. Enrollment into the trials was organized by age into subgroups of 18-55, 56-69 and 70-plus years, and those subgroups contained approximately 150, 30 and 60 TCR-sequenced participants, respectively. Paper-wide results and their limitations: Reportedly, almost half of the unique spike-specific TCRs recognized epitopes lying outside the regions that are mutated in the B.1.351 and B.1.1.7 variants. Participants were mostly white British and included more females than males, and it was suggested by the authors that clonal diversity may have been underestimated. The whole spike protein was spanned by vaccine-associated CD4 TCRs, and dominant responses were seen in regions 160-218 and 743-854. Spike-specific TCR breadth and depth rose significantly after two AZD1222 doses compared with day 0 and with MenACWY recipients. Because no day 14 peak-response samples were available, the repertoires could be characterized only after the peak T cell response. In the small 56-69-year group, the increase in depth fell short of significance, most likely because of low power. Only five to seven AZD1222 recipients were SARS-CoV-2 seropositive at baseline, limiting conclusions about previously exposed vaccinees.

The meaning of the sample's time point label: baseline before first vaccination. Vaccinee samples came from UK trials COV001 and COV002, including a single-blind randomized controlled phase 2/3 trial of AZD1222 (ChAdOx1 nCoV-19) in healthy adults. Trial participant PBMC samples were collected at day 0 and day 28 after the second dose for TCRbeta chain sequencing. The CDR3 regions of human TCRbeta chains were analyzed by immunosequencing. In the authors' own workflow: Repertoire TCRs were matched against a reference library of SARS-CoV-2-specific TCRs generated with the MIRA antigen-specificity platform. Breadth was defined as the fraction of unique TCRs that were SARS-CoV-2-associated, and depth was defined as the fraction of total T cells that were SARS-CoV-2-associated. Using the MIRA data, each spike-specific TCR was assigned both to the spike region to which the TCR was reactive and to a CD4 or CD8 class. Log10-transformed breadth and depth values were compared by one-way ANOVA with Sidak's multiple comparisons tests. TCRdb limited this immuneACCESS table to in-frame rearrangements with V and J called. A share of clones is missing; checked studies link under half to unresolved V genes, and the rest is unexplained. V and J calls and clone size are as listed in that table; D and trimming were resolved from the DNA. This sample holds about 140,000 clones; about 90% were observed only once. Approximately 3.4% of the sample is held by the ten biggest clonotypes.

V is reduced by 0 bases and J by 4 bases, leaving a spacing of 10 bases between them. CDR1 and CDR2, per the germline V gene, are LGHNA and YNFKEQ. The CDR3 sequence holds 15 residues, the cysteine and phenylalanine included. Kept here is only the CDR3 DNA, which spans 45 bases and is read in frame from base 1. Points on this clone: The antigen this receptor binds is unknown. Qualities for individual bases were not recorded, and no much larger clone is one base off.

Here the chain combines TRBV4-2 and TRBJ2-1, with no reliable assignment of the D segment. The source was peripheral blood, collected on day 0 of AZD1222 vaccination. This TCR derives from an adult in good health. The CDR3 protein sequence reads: CASSQEVAEYNEQFF. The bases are TGTGCCAGCAGCCAAGAGGTGGCAGAATACAATGAGCAGTTCTTC.